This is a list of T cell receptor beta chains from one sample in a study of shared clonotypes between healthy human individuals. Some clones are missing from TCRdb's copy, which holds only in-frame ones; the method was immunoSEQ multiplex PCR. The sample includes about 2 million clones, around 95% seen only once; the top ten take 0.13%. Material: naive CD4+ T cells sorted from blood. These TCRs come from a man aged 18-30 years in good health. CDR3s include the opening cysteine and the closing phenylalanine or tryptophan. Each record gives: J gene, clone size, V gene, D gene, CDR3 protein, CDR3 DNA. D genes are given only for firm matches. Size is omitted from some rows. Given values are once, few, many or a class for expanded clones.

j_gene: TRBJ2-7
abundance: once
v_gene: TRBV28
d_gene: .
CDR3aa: CASTLGRSSYEQYF
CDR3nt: TGTGCCAGCACTTTGGGACGGTCCTCCTACGAGCAGTACTTC

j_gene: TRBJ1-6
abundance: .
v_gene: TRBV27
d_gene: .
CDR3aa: CASSANGRSLHF
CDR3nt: TGTGCCAGCAGCGCCAACGGACGTTCCCTCCACTTT

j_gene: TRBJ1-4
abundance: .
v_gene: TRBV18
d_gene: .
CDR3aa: CASCIIWGEKLFF
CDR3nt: TGTGCCAGCTGCATAATTTGGGGCGAAAAACTGTTTTTT

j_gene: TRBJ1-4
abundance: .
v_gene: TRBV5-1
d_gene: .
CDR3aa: CASSLGGGKNEKLFF
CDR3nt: TGCGCCAGCAGCTTGGGAGGCGGGAAAAATGAAAAACTGTTTTTT

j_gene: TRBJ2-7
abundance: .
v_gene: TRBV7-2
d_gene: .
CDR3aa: CASSSPLNYEQYF
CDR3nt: TGTGCCAGCAGCTCCCCTCTAAACTACGAGCAGTACTTC

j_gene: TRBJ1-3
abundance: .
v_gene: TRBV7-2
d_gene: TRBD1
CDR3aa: CASSATGTGIINTIYF
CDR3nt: TGTGCCAGCAGCGCCACGGGGACAGGAATAATTAACACCATATATTTT

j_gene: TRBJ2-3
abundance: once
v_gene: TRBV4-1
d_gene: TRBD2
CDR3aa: CASSQGISGGRDTQYF
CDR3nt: TGCGCCAGCAGCCAAGGGATTAGCGGGGGGCGGGATACGCAGTATTTT

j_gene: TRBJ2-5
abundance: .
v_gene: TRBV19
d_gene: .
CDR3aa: CASSNSGGRAETQYF
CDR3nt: TGTGCCAGTAGTAATTCAGGGGGGAGAGCAGAGACCCAGTACTTC

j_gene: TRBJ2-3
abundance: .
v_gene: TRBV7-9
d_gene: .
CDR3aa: CASSFRDAADTQYF
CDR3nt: TGTGCCAGCAGCTTCCGGGACGCGGCAGATACGCAGTATTTT

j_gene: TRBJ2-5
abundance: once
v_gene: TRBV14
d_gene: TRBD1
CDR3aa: CASSPRTGFRETQYF
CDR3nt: TGTGCCAGCAGCCCGAGGACAGGGTTTAGAGAGACCCAGTACTTC

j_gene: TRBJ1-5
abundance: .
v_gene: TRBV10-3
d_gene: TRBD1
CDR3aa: CAISTRGGPQNQPQHF
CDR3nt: TGTGCCATCAGTACGAGAGGGGGCCCACAAAATCAGCCCCAGCATTTT

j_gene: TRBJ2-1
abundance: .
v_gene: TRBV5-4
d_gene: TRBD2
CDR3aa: CASSWGLAGFNEQFF
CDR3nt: TGTGCCAGCAGCTGGGGACTAGCGGGATTCAATGAGCAGTTCTTC

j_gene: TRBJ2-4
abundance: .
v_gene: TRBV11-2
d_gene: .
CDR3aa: CASSTPGTTKNIQYF
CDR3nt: TGTGCCAGCAGCACGCCCGGGACGACCAAAAACATTCAGTACTTC

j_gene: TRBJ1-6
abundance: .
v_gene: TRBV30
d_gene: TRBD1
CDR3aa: CAWSVRQGNNSPLHF
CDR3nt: TGTGCCTGGAGTGTCCGACAGGGGAACAATTCACCCCTCCACTTT

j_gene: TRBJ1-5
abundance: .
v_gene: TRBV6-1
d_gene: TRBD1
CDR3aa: CASRPGQGYNQPQHF
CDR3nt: TGTGCCAGCCGACCGGGACAGGGGTACAATCAGCCCCAGCATTTT

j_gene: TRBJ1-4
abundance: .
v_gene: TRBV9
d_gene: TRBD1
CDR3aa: CASSASPRTGSFVEKLFF
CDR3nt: TGTGCCAGCAGCGCGAGCCCTCGGACAGGAAGTTTTGTAGAAAAACTGTTTTTT

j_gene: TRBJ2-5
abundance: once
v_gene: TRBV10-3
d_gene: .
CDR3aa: CAISEVAETQYF
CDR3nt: TGTGCCATCAGTGAGGTCGCGGAGACCCAGTACTTC

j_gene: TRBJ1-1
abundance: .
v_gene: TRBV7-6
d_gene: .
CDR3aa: CASSLRLNTEAFF
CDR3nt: TGTGCCAGCAGCTTGCGTTTGAACACTGAAGCTTTCTTT

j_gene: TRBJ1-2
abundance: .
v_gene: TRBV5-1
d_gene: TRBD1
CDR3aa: CASSHSGQGANYGYTF
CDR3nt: TGCGCCAGCAGCCATTCCGGGCAGGGGGCTAACTATGGCTACACCTTC

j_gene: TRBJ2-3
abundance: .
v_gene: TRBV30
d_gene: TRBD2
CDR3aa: CAWSPTWRDYTDTQYF
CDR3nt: TGTGCCTGGTCCCCTACGTGGCGGGACTACACAGATACGCAGTATTTT

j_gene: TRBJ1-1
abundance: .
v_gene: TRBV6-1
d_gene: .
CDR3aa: CASSELVGIGTEAFF
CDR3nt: TGTGCCAGCAGTGAATTGGTGGGAATTGGGACTGAAGCTTTCTTT

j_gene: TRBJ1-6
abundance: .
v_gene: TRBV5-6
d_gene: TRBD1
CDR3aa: CASSLASTGGNSPLHF
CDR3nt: TGTGCCAGCAGCTTGGCTTCGACAGGGGGTAATTCACCCCTCCACTTT

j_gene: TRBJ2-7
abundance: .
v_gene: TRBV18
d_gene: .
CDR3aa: CASSPGLEGGQYF
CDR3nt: TGTGCCAGCTCACCAGGTCTGGAGGGCGGGCAGTACTTC

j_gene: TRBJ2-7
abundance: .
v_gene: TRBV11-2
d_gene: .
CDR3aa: CASSPRYEQYF
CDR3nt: TGTGCCAGCAGCCCACGGTACGAGCAGTACTTC

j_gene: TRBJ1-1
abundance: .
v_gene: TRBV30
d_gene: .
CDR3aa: CAWTEEFLAFF
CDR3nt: TGTGCCTGGACCGAGGAATTCTTGGCTTTCTTT

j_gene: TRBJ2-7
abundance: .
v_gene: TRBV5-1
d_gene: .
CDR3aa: CASSLERGPSSYEQYF
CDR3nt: TGCGCCAGCAGCTTGGAACGGGGGCCGAGCTCCTACGAGCAGTACTTC

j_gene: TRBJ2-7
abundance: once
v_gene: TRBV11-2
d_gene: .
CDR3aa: CASSLVDEQYF
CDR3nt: TGTGCCAGCAGCTTAGTAGACGAGCAGTACTTC

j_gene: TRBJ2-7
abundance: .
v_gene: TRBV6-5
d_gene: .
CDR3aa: CASRVGAKQSYEQYF
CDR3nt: TGTGCCAGCAGGGTCGGTGCCAAACAGTCCTACGAGCAGTACTTC

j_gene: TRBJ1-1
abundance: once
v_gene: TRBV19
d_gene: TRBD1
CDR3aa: CASTYPSGQATEAFF
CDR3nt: TGTGCCAGTACCTATCCGTCGGGACAGGCCACTGAAGCTTTCTTT

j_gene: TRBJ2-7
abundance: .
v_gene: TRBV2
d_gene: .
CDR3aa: CASSEAIEKGREQYF
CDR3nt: TGTGCCAGCAGTGAAGCGATTGAGAAGGGTCGCGAGCAGTACTTC

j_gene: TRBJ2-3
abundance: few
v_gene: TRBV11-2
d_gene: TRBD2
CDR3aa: CASSSSFPSGGPRGDTQYF
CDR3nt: TGTGCCAGCAGCTCCAGTTTTCCTAGCGGGGGGCCGAGAGGAGATACGCAGTATTTT

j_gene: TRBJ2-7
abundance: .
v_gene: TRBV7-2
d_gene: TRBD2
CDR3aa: CASSSIENIIAGGLYEQYF
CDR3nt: TGTGCCAGCAGCTCCATAGAGAATATAATAGCGGGAGGACTCTACGAGCAGTACTTC

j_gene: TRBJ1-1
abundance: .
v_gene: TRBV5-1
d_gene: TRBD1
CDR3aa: CASSNQMPGGTEAFF
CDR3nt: TGCGCCAGCAGCAACCAGATGCCAGGGGGCACTGAAGCTTTCTTT

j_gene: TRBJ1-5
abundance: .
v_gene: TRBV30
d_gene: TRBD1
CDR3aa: CAWQIQGWNQPQHF
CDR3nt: TGTGCCTGGCAGATACAGGGGTGGAATCAGCCCCAGCATTTT

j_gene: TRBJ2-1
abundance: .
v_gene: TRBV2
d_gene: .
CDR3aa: CASDGTGYNEQFF
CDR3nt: TGTGCCAGCGATGGCACAGGCTACAATGAGCAGTTCTTC

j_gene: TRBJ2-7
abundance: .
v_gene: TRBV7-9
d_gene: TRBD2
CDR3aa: CASSPNGGGYEQYF
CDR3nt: TGTGCCAGCAGCCCAAACGGGGGGGGCTACGAGCAGTACTTC

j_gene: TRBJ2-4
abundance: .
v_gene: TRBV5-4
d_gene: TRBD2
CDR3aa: CASSVAGVKNIQYF
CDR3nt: TGTGCCAGCAGCGTTGCGGGGGTCAAAAACATTCAGTACTTC

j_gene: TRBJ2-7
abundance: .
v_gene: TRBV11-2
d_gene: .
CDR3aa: CASSSIGESSYEQYF
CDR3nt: TGTGCCAGCAGCTCAATCGGGGAGAGCTCCTACGAGCAGTACTTC

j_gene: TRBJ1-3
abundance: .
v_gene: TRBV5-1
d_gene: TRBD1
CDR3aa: CASSDGQGASGNTIYF
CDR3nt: TGCGCCAGCAGCGACGGACAGGGGGCTTCTGGAAACACCATATATTTT

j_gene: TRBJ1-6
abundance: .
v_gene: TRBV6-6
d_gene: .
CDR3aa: CASTGQNYNSPLHF
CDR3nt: TGTGCCAGCACCGGGCAGAACTATAATTCACCCCTCCACTTT

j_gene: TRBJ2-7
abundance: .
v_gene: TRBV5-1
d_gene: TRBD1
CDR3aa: CASSLASGQGSHEQYF
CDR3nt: TGCGCCAGCAGCCTGGCATCAGGACAGGGGTCCCACGAGCAGTACTTC